This T cell receptor (beta chain) was documented in a study of blood T cell repertoires in COVID-19. Overall study context: Samples taken during acute and convalescent COVID-19 were collected in the United States, Italy and Spain. The analysed material was cDNA or gDNA that came from T cells, B-cell-depleted T cells, or PBMCs.

The CDR3 runs to 18 residues. Unmatched junction bases numbered 8, after V lost 3 bases and J lost 4 bases. Germline V gives CDR1 MGHRA, CDR2 YSYEKL. Repertoires were generated with immunoSEQ multiplex PCR, while TCRdb's copy carries only in-frame clones and drops some. Of about 150,000 clones detected, 85% appear once; the ten largest clones hold 6.2%. This chain connects TRBV4-1 to TRBJ2-2, with 13 nucleotides matching TRBD2. The origin of this receptor is a woman aged 40 to 50 who had recovered from COVID-19. The sequenced material came from PBMCs or T cells enriched from blood (not recorded which). The CDR3, as DNA: TGCGCCAGCAGCCAGGGGACTAGCGGGGTGTTTAGCACCGGGGAGCTGTTTTTT. Translated, it gives CASSQGTSGVFSTGELFF.